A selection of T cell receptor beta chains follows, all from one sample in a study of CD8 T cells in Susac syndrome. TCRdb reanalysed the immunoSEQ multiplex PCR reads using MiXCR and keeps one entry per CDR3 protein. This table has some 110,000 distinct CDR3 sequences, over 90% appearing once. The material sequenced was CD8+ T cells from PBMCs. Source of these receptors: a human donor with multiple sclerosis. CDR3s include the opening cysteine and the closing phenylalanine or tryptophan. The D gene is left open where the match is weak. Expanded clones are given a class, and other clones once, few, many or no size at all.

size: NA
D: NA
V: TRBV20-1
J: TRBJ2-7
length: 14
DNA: TGCAGTGCTAGACCCCGGGACAAGCCCTACGAGCAGTACTTC
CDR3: CSARPRDKPYEQYF

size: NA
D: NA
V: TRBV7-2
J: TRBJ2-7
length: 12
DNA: TGTGCCAGCAGCGGGGACGGTTATCGTCAGTACTTC
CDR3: CASSGDGYRQYF

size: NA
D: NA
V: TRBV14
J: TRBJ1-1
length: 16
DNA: TGTGCCAGCAGCCAGGTCCGAACAGCGATGAACACTGAAGCTTTCTTT
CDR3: CASSQVRTAMNTEAFF

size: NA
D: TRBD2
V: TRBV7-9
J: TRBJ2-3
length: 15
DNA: TGTGCCAGCGGACCCCTAGCGGGGGCCACAGATACGCAGTATTTT
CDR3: CASGPLAGATDTQYF

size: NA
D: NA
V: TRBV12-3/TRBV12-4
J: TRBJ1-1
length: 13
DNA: TGTGCCAGCAGGAACAGGGTGAACACTGAAGCTTTCTTT
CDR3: CASRNRVNTEAFF

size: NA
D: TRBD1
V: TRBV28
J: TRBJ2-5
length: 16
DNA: TGTGCCAGCAGCTGGGACAGGGGGCGAGTCCAAGAGACCCAGTACTTC
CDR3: CASSWDRGRVQETQYF

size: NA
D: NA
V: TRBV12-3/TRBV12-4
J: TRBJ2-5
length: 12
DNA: TGTGCCAGCAGTTTCCTCGGGGGGCGACCGTACTTC
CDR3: CASSFLGGRPYF

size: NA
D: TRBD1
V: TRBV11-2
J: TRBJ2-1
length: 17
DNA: TGTGCCAGCAGCTCCCCGAATGGGACAGGGCGTTACAATGAGCAGTTCTTC
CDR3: CASSSPNGTGRYNEQFF

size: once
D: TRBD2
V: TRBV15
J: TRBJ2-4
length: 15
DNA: TGTGCCACCAGCAGGGTTACCGGGAGGGCCAAAATTCAGTACTTC
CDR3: CATSRVTGRAKIQYF

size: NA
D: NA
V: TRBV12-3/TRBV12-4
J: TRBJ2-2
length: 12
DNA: TGTGCCAGCAGTAATAGGGGCGGGGAGCTGTTTTTT
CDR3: CASSNRGGELFF

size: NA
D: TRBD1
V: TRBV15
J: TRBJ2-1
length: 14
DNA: TGTGCCACAGGACAAAGACAGGGTGACAATGAGCAGTTCTTC
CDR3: CATGQRQGDNEQFF

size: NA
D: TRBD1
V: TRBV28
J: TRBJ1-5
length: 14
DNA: TGTGCCAGCAGCCGACAGGGGCAGAATCAGCCCCAGCATTTT
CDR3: CASSRQGQNQPQHF

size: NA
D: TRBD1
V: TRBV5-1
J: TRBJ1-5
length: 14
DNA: TGCGCCAGCAGCTGGACAGGGGGCAATCAGCCCCAGCATTTT
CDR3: CASSWTGGNQPQHF

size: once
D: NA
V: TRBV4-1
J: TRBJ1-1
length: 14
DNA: TGCGCCAGCAGCCTTGATGACGGGAACACTGAAGCTTTCTTT
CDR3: CASSLDDGNTEAFF

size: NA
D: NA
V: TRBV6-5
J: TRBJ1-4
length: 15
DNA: TGTGCCAGCAGTTTGGGGGGGGCAACTAATGAAAAACTGTTTTTT
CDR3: CASSLGGATNEKLFF

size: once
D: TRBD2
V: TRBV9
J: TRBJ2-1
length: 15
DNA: TGTGCCAGCAGCGGAGAGAGCGGGATCTACAATGAGCAGTTCTTC
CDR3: CASSGESGIYNEQFF

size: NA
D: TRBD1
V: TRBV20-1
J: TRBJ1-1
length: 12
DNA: TGCAGTGCTCTGACAGGGAGGACTGAAGCTTTCTTT
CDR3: CSALTGRTEAFF

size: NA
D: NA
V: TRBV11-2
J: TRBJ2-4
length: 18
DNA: TGTGCCAGCAGCCCCCAACAGGGAGGGGGGGTGGCCAAAAACATTCAGTACTTC
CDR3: CASSPQQGGGVAKNIQYF

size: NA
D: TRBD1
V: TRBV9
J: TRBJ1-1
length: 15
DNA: TGTGCCAGCAGCGCTTACGGGACAGGTAACACTGAAGCTTTCTTT
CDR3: CASSAYGTGNTEAFF

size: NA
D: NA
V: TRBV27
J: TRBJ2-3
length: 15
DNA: TGTGCCAGCCCTAGGGGGGGGAGGGGGCCAGATACGCAGTATTTT
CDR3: CASPRGGRGPDTQYF

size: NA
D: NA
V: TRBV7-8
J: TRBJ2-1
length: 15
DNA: TGTGCCAGCAGCTTACCACCAGAACAATACAATGAGCAGTTCTTC
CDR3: CASSLPPEQYNEQFF

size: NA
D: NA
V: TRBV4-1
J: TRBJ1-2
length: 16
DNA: TGCGCCAGCAGCCATACGGGACAACAACCTTCTTATGGCTACACCTTC
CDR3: CASSHTGQQPSYGYTF

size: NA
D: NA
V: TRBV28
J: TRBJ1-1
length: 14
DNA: TGTGCCAGCTTGGGGTCACGGATGAACACTGAAGCTTTCTTT
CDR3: CASLGSRMNTEAFF

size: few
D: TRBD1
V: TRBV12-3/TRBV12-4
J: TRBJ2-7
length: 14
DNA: TGTGCCAGCAGTTTCGGGACAGGGGCCTACGAGCAGTACTTC
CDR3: CASSFGTGAYEQYF

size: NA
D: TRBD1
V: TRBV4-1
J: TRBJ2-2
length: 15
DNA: TGCGCCAGCAGCAAGGGACAGGGGGCCATCGGGGAGCTGTTTTTT
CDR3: CASSKGQGAIGELFF

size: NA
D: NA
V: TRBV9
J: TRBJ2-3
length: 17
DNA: TGTGCCAGCAGCGCCAAAACAGGACCCCTGGGGACAGATACGCAGTATTTT
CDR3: CASSAKTGPLGTDTQYF

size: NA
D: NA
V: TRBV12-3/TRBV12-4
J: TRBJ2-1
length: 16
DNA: TGTGCCAGCAGTTTAGCGGGTGGGAATGACGGCCGTGATCAGTTCTTC
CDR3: CASSLAGGNDGRDQFF

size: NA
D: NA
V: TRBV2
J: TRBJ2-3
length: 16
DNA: TGTGCCAGCCATGGGTTCGGTCGCGGTAACACAGATACGCAGTATTTT
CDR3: CASHGFGRGNTDTQYF

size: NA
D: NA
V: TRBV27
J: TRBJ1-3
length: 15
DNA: TGTGCCAGCAGTTTGGGTCCGGCCACATTAAACACCATATATTTT
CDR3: CASSLGPATLNTIYF

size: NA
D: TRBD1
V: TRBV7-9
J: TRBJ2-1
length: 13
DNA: TGTGCCAGCGAAGACAGGGGTCACAATGAGCAGTTCTTC
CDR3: CASEDRGHNEQFF

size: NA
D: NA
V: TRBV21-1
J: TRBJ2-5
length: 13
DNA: TGTGCCAGCAACACAGGGTCGTGGGAGACCCAGTACTTC
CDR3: CASNTGSWETQYF

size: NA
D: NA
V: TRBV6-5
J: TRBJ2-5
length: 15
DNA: TGTGCCAGCAGTTCCACTATGGACAGACAAGAGACCCAGTACTTC
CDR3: CASSSTMDRQETQYF

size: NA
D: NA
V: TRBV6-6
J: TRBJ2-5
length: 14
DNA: TGTGCCAGCAGTTACGCCAGGTCCCAAGAGACCCAGTACTTC
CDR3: CASSYARSQETQYF

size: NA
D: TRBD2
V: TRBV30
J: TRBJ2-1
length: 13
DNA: TGTGCCTGGAGTGTGGCGGGAGGGGGCGAGCAGTTCTTC
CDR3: CAWSVAGGGEQFF

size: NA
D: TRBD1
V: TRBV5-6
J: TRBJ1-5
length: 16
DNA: TGTGCCAGCAGCTTAGGACAGGGGGCGAGCAATCAGCCCCAGCATTTT
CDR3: CASSLGQGASNQPQHF

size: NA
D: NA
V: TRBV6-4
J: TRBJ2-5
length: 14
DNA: TGTGCCAGCAGTGAATGGGCCGGTCAAGAGACCCAGTACTTC
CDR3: CASSEWAGQETQYF

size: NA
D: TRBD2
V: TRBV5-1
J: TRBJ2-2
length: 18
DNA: TGCGCCAGCAGCTTGGGACTAGCGGGAGGAAAGGGCACCGGGGAGCTGTTTTTT
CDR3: CASSLGLAGGKGTGELFF

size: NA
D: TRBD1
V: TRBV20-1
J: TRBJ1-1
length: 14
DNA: TGCAGGGGGCGACAGGGCGAATGGTACACTGAAGCTTTCTTT
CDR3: CRGRQGEWYTEAFF

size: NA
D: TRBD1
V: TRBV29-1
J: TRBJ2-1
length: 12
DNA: TGCAGCGTTGAAGGGACAGGGAATGAGCAGTCCTTC
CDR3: CSVEGTGNEQSF

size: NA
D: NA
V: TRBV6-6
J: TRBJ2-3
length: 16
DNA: TGTGCCAGCAGTTACCTCGAAAAGATGAGCACAGATACGCAGTATTTT
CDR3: CASSYLEKMSTDTQYF

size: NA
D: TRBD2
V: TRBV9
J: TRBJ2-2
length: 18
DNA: TGTGCCAGCAGCCACGGGGGGAGCGGGAGATCGGACACCGGGGAGCTGTTTTTT
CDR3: CASSHGGSGRSDTGELFF

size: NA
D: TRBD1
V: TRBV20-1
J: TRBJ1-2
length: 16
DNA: TGCAGTGCGCGTGCTTCGAGACAGGGGGCGAAGGGTGGCTACACCTTC
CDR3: CSARASRQGAKGGYTF

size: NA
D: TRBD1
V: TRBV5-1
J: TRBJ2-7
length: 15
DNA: TGCGCCAGCAGCTTGGCCCCAGGGGGTGCCTACGAGCAGTACTTC
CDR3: CASSLAPGGAYEQYF

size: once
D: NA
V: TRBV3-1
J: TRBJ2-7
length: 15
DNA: TGTGCCAGCAGCCAATTAAACGGCGGACCCTACGAGCAGTACTTC
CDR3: CASSQLNGGPYEQYF

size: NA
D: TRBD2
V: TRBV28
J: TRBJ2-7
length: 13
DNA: TGTGCCAGCAGTTCAGCGGGGTCCTACGAGCAGTACTTC
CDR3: CASSSAGSYEQYF

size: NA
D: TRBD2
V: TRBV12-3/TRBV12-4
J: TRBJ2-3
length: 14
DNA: TGTGCCAGCAGTTTCTATAGCGGGACAGATACGCAGTATTTT
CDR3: CASSFYSGTDTQYF

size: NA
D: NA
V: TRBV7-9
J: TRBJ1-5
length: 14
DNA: TGTGCCAGCAGCTTAGAAGGTATGAGTCAGCCCCAGCATTTT
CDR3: CASSLEGMSQPQHF

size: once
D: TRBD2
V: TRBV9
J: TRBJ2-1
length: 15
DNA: TGTGCCAGCAGCGTAGGCGGGGGGCTCAACAATGAGCAGTTCTTC
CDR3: CASSVGGGLNNEQFF

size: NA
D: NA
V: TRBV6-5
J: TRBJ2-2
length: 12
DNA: TGTGCCAGCACCGACAGTGCCGGGGAGCTGTTTTTT
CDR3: CASTDSAGELFF

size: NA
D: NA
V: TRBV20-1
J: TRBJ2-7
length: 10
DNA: TGCAGTGCTAGAGATGACGAGCAGTACTTC
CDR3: CSARDDEQYF